A single sample gave rise to the 27 T cell receptor beta chains below, sequenced in a study of T-cell memory formation after mild COVID-19 (dated by TCRdb to about 2021). The library was produced with 5' RACE. Data came from an Illumina NovaSeq 6000. Using fastp trimming at Q25 and MiXCR clonotype assembly, TCRdb reanalyzed the public sequencing data and kept in-frame beta chains. Each CDR3 protein appears once, grouped with its most common genes and DNA. Counted in this sample were roughly 280,000 distinct CDR3 sequences; roughly 8.2% of them appeared once. Jointly, the top ten make up approximately 23% of the sample. The source material was PBMCs or a T cell subset sorted from them (not recorded which). The receptor set was obtained from a man between 18 and 35 years old who had mild COVID-19 (a few samples of this study predate the infection). The sample titles of this study are shuffled in the database, so cell type and time point are left out; the donor was told from shared clones.

The table lists this clonotype with a few counts. The chain joins TRBV7-2 to TRBJ2-7, with 9 nucleotides matching TRBD2. V lost 3 bases, J lost 3 bases, and 6 bases stayed unmatched. The CDR3 spans 15 residues. Germline values: CDR1 SGHTA, CDR2 FQGNSA. The CDR3 region has the DNA TGTGCCAGCAGCTTTAGCGGGGGAAATGTCTACGAGCAGTACTTC. Translating it yields CASSFSGGNVYEQYF. The whole variable domain, filled in from reference TRBV7-2 and TRBJ2-7, reads GAGVSQSPSNKVTEKGKDVELRCDPISGHTALYWYRQSLGQGLEFLIYFQGNSAPDKSGLPSDRFSAERTGGSVSTLTIQRTQQEDSAVYLCASSFSGGNVYEQYFGPGTRLTVT.

This clonotype came up a few times. This chain uses TRBV5-1 with TRBJ1-3; D gene uncertain. This CDR3 comprises 17 residues. Germline V gene lookup returns CDR1 SGHRS and CDR2 YFSETQ. Between the trimmed V and J ends, which lost 2 bases and 0 bases, there was a span of 15 bases. The DNA of the CDR3 is TGCGCCAGCAGCTTATCCCAGGTCTTTTCCTCTGGAAACACCATATATTTT. Translating it yields CASSLSQVFSSGNTIYF.

This clonotype has a count of ten or more. The chain has TRBV29-1 and TRBJ2-2, with a possible D match to TRBD1 (5 bases). The CDR3 is 16 residues long. Trimming shortened V by 7 bases and J by 4 bases, and 22 bases separated the two germline ends. Germline V gene data show CDR1 as SQVTM and CDR2 as ANQGSEA. The DNA of the CDR3 is TGCAGCGCCGAAAGGATCAGGGCCGTAGGCACCGGGGAGCTGTTTTTT. It specifies CSAERIRAVGTGELFF.

This clonotype was recorded many times. The rearrangement joins TRBV6-1 to TRBJ2-7; D is tentatively TRBD1 or TRBD2 (7 bases each). This CDR3 has 15 amino acids. Germline CDR1 and CDR2: MNHNS and SASEGT. Trimming stripped 4 bases from V and 6 bases from J, with 19 bases between. The CDR3 sequence: CASSAWDSGGGEQYV. The CDR3 bases are TGTGCCAGCAGTGCCTGGGACAGTGGGGGGGGCGAGCAGTACGTC.

In this sample, this clonotype turned up many times. The chain employs TRBV3-1 and TRBJ2-1; D is perhaps TRBD1 (6 bases). Germline loops: CDR1 LGHDT, CDR2 YNNKEL (reference sequence). The CDR3 contains 15 residues. V lost 0 bases and J 16 bases, leaving 22 bases between the germline ends. CDR3 protein: CASSQDREVEQGRFF. The CDR3 DNA reads TGTGCCAGCAGCCAAGATAGGGAAGTAGAGCAGGGGCGATTCTTC.

This clonotype was found many times. This chain links TRBV6-5 with TRBJ2-7; 7 bases align to TRBD1. Trimming removed 0 bases from V and 5 bases from J; junction bases left unmatched: 4. This CDR3 region has 14 residues. Per the germline V gene, CDR1 is MNHEY and CDR2 is SVGAGI. The CDR3 region is CASSYSKGGHEQYF. Here the CDR3 DNA reads TGTGCCAGCAGTTACTCGAAAGGGGGCCACGAGCAGTACTTC.

CDR3 in DNA: TGTGCCAGCAGCCCTAAGACGGGGCAGCCCCAGCATTTT. The encoded protein is CASSPKTGQPQHF. The rearrangement uses TRBV6-1 and TRBJ1-5; D uncertain. The CDR3 runs to 13 residues. Germline V lookup: CDR1 MNHNS, CDR2 SASEGT. Trimming removed 6 bases from V and 7 bases from J, with 13 bases in between.

This clonotype was counted a few times. The chain has TRBV5-6 and TRBJ2-3, with a possible D match to TRBD1 (6 bases). With 4 bases removed from V and 8 bases from J, the gap between germline ends came to 17 bases. The CDR3 spans 14 residues. The germline CDR1 and CDR2 sequences are SGHDT and YYEEEE. CDR3 nucleotides: TGTGCCAGCAGCACGGGGCAGGGGCTACTTACGCAGTATTTT. Protein product: CASSTGQGLLTQYF.

This clonotype was counted at least ten times. J is TRBJ2-1 and V is TRBV7-2, with D possibly being TRBD1 or TRBD2 (5 bases each). Per the germline V gene, CDR1 is SGHTA and CDR2 is FQGNSA. The V end was cut by 5 bases, the J end by 8 bases, with 16 bases between. CDR3 length: 14 residues. The CDR3 coding sequence is TGTGCCAGCAGCGACCGAAGAGGGACCGATGAGCAGTTCTTC. This encodes CASSDRRGTDEQFF.

Only a few counts were recorded for this clonotype. This sequence joins TRBV3-1 and TRBJ2-1; perhaps D is TRBD1 or TRBD2 (5 bases each). The germline V gene encodes CDR1 LGHDT and CDR2 YNNKEL (reference sequence). CDR3 length: 15 amino acids. The V end lost 2 bases, the J end lost 8 bases, and 16 bases lay between the germline ends. This chain's CDR3 is CASSQLTGGLDEQFF. In DNA, the CDR3 is TGTGCCAGCAGCCAATTAACAGGTGGACTCGATGAGCAGTTCTTC.

The V call is TRBV5-1, the J call TRBJ2-3; 10 bases are a match to TRBD2. V lost 4 bases and J lost 6; bases outside the gene matches: 17. Per the germline V gene, CDR1 is SGHRS and CDR2 is YFSETQ. The CDR3 has 18 residues. CDR3 residues: CASSPAGGPGDSRDTQYF. CDR3 coding DNA: TGCGCCAGCAGCCCAGCGGGGGGGCCGGGAGACTCACGGGATACGCAGTATTTT.

In this sample, this clonotype turned up a few times. The rearrangement links TRBV9 to TRBJ2-4, with 9 bases that match TRBD1. With 0 bases clipped from V and 1 base from J, the junction kept 8 bases outside the gene matches. Germline CDR1 SGDLS, CDR2 YYNGEE. CDR3 size: 18 residues. CDR3 DNA sequence: TGTGCCAGCAGCGTAGGTGACAGGGGGTTCGGCGCCAAAAACATTCAGTACTTC. Translating it yields CASSVGDRGFGAKNIQYF.

This chain joins TRBV7-9 and TRBJ2-4; D gene unclear. This CDR3 region has 15 residues. Trimming cost V 0 bases and J 1 base, with 7 bases left between them. The germline V gene encodes CDR1 SEHNR and CDR2 FQNEAQ (reference sequence). The CDR3, as DNA: TGTGCCAGCAGCTTAGCGGTGACGGCCAAAAACATTCAGTACTTC. The encoded protein is CASSLAVTAKNIQYF.

This chain joins TRBV28 and TRBJ1-3; D might be TRBD1 (5 bases). From germline, CDR1 is MDHEN and CDR2 SYDVKM. The CDR3 has 15 amino acids. Trimming pared 6 bases from V and 0 bases from J, leaving 12 bases between. CDR3 loop: CASRGRWDSGNTIYF. CDR3 nucleotides: TGTGCCAGCAGGGGACGGTGGGACTCTGGAAACACCATATATTTT.

The CDR3 sequence: CASSNLGQGAWNEQFF. The CDR3, as DNA: TGTGCCAGCAGCAACCTGGGACAGGGGGCATGGAATGAGCAGTTCTTC. V and J are TRBV14 and TRBJ2-1, with 12 bases aligning to TRBD1. Germline values: CDR1 SGHDN, CDR2 FVKESK. CDR3 length: 16 amino acids. V lost 5 bases and J lost 7; bases outside the gene matches: 9.

This clonotype was found many times. The chain employs TRBV5-1 and TRBJ1-2; possibly TRBD1 for D (5 bases). The germline V gene has CDR1 SGHRS and CDR2 YFSETQ. This CDR3 has 15 residues. Trimming left V 7 bases short and J 5 bases short, with 21 bases between. CDR3 nucleotides: TGCGCCAGCGGCCCGCAGTCGGGACCCACTTATGGCTACACCTTC. It yields the protein CASGPQSGPTYGYTF.

This clonotype occurred a few times. The CDR3 DNA is TGCAGCGTTGAAGATACCAGTCAAGAGACCCAGTACTTC. It specifies CSVEDTSQETQYF. The genes are TRBV29-1 and TRBJ2-5; D is undetermined. The CDR3 extends over 13 amino acids. The germline gives CDR1 SQVTM, CDR2 ANQGSEA. Deletions cut 0 bases from V and 2 bases from J, with 7 bases between.

CDR3 in DNA: TGTGCCAGCAGCGCATACGGGACAGGGGAGCAGTACTTC. Amino acids: CASSAYGTGEQYF. The chain links TRBV9 to TRBJ2-7, with 9 positions matching TRBD1. The germline V gene has CDR1 SGDLS and CDR2 YYNGEE. Unmatched junction bases numbered 5, after V lost 3 bases and J lost 7 bases. This CDR3 contains 13 residues.

This clonotype occurred many times. J is TRBJ1-5 and V is TRBV25-1; tentatively, D is TRBD1 (6 bases). CDR3 length: 16 residues. V lost 3 bases and J 0 bases, leaving 12 bases between the germline ends. Germline V gene sequence: CDR1 MGHDK, CDR2 SYGVNS. CDR3 in DNA: TGTGCCAGCAGTGAGGACAGTGAGTATAGCAATCAGCCCCAGCATTTT. This codes for CASSEDSEYSNQPQHF.

This clonotype was seen more than once but under ten times. This chain uses TRBV7-2 with TRBJ1-1, with D unclear. Germline loops: CDR1 SGHTA, CDR2 FQGNSA. This CDR3 comprises 14 residues. Trimming left V 4 bases short and J 1 base short, with 10 bases between. This CDR3 reads CASSSLYRNTEAFF. The CDR3 DNA follows: TGTGCCAGCAGCTCGCTTTATCGGAACACTGAAGCTTTCTTT.

This clonotype came up a few times. The rearrangement joins TRBV27 to TRBJ1-2; D is perhaps TRBD1 (6 bases). CDR3 size: 15 residues. Germline assignment: CDR1 MNHEY and CDR2 SMNVEV (reference sequence). Trimming stripped 4 bases from V and 2 bases from J, with 14 bases between. CDR3 residues: CASSSPGDANYGYTF. The CDR3 nucleotides are TGTGCCAGCAGTTCCCCAGGGGACGCAAACTATGGCTACACCTTC.

This clonotype was counted ten times or more. This chain uses TRBV11-2 with TRBJ2-7; D unresolved. Trimming removed 1 base from V and 4 bases from J, with 8 bases in between. Germline assignment: CDR1 SGHAT and CDR2 FQNNGV. The CDR3 totals 13 residues. CDR3 residues: CASSLVALYEQYF. CDR3 bases: TGTGCCAGCAGCTTAGTGGCTCTGTACGAGCAGTACTTC. The full variable domain, completed using reference TRBV11-2 and TRBJ2-7, is EAGVAQSPRYKIIEKRQSVAFWCNPISGHATLYWYQQILGQGPKLLIQFQNNGVVDDSQLPKDRFSAERLKGVDSTLKIQPAKLEDSAVYLCASSLVALYEQYFGPGTRLTVT.

The CDR3 protein is CASSRSDQETQYF. DNA for the CDR3: TGTGCCAGCAGCCGGTCCGACCAAGAGACCCAGTACTTC. V usage is TRBV3-1 and J usage is TRBJ2-5; unclear D gene. The CDR3 is 13 amino acids. CDR1 is LGHDT and CDR2 is YNNKEL in the germline V gene (reference sequence). V was pared by 4 bases and J by 0 bases, with 6 bases between.

This clonotype has only a few counts. CDR3 DNA: TGTGCCAGCACCGGGACAGTCCCTGGAAACACCATATATTTT. Its protein product is CASTGTVPGNTIYF. The chain joins TRBV19 to TRBJ1-3; 7 bases are a match to TRBD1. CDR1 is LNHDA and CDR2 is SQIVND in the germline V gene (reference sequence). J gave up 2 bases and V 9 bases, and 7 bases lay outside the gene matches. The CDR3 length is 14 residues.

This chain uses TRBV20-1 with TRBJ2-7; D not certain. This CDR3 has 15 residues. Per the germline V gene, CDR1 is DFQATT and CDR2 is SNEGSKA (reference sequence). V gave up 1 base and J gave up 3 bases, with 16 bases separating them. DNA of the CDR3: TGCAGTGCTAGAGCCCTTGGGGATACCCTCTACGAGCAGTACTTC. As protein: CSARALGDTLYEQYF.

This clonotype turned up a few times. The chain carries TRBV7-9 and TRBJ2-7; D is uncertain. Germline V CDR1 and CDR2: SEHNR, FQNEAQ (reference sequence). The V end was cut by 3 bases, the J end by 6 bases, with 12 bases between. This CDR3 region has 13 residues. The CDR3 coding sequence is TGTGCCAGCAGCTTTAGTTCGGGCTCCGAGCAGTACGTC. Translation: CASSFSSGSEQYV.

This clonotype was picked up many times. The chain links TRBV15 to TRBJ2-1; D not resolved. The CDR3 spans 14 residues. V lost 0 bases to trimming and J lost 5 bases, with 8 bases between them. In germline, CDR1 is LNHNV, CDR2 YYDKDF (reference sequence). CDR3 amino acids: CATSRDLADNEQFF. Written as DNA, the CDR3 is TGTGCCACCAGCAGAGATCTGGCGGACAATGAGCAGTTCTTC.